Each of the 6 T cell receptor beta chains below was sequenced from the same sample in a study of early T cells in non-severe SARS-CoV-2 infection. TCRdb ran MiXCR on the 5' RACE reads and lists one entry per CDR3 protein. The data hold approximately 83,000 distinct CDR3 sequences, with around an eighth observed a single time. Sequenced: whole blood. The source is an adult who was a healthcare worker with PCR-confirmed SARS-CoV-2 infection or an uninfected control (not recorded which).

This clonotype was counted between two and nine times. The V call is TRBV2, the J call TRBJ1-2; D is perhaps TRBD1 (5 bases). The CDR3 loop spans 13 amino acids. The germline gives CDR1 SNHLY, CDR2 FYNNEI. Trimming stripped 6 bases from V and 8 bases from J, with 16 bases between. For the CDR3, the DNA is TGTGCCAGCAGAAACCGGGACGGAGGGGGCTACACCTTC. Its translation is CASRNRDGGGYTF.

The chain combines TRBV20-1 with TRBJ2-1; 8 nucleotides agree with TRBD2. CDR1 and CDR2 (germline): DFQATT, SNEGSKA (reference sequence). The CDR3 is 14 amino acids. V dropped 5 bases and J dropped 0; count of bases not matched to a gene: 3. The DNA of the CDR3 is TGCAGTGCTCCAAGCGGGGGCTCCTACAATGAGCAGTTCTTC. Translation gives CSAPSGGSYNEQFF.

This chain links TRBV29-1 with TRBJ2-3; either TRBD1 or TRBD2 may supply D (5 bases each). CDR1 SQVTM and CDR2 ANQGSEA come from the germline V gene. V lost 5 bases and J 4 bases, leaving 13 bases between the germline ends. This CDR3 contains 13 residues. The CDR3 protein is CSVRPGSADTQYF. The CDR3 region has the DNA TGCAGCGTTAGGCCAGGGAGCGCAGATACGCAGTATTTT.

This clonotype was counted between two and nine times. V gene TRBV12-3 or TRBV12-4 combines with J gene TRBJ2-1; TRBD1 matches at 11 bases. The CDR3 has 15 amino acids. V trimming: 5 bases; J trimming: 6 bases; junction bases outside the gene matches: 6. CDR3: CASSPGTGGGNEQFF. As DNA, the CDR3 is TGTGCCAGCAGTCCCGGGACAGGGGGGGGCAATGAGCAGTTCTTC.

The V and J genes are TRBV14 and TRBJ2-7, with D possibly TRBD2 on 5 matching bases. V was clipped by 0 bases and J by 5 bases, with 11 bases between them. Germline-derived CDR1 and CDR2 are SGHDN and FVKESK. This CDR3 spans 14 amino acids. The CDR3 nucleotides are TGTGCCAGCAGCCAAGAGCTACGGGGAAACGAGCAGTACTTC. As protein: CASSQELRGNEQYF.

The rearrangement links TRBV7-9 to TRBJ2-2; weak D call: TRBD1 (6 bases). Germline lookup yields CDR1 SEHNR and CDR2 FQNEAQ (reference sequence). This CDR3 is 13 amino acids long. The germline V and J ends were trimmed by 3 bases and 6 bases, with 8 bases remaining between them. In DNA, the CDR3 is TGTGCCAGCAGCTTCCAGGGGTCCGGGGAGCTGTTTTTT. Translation gives CASSFQGSGELFF.